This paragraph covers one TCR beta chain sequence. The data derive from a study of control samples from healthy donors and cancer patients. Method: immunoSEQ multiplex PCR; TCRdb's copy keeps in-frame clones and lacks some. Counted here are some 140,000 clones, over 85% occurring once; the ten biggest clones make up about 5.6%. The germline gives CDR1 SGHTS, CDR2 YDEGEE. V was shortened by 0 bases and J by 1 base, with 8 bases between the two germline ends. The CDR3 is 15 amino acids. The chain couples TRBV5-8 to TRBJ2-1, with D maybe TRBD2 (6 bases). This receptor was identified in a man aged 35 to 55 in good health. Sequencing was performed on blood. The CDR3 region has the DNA TGTGCCAGCAGCTTGGGGAGGGTTTCCTACAATGAGCAGTTCTTC. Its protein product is CASSLGRVSYNEQFF.